The source of this TCR beta chain is a study of blood T cell repertoires in COVID-19. In the study overall: The origin of the acute and convalescent COVID-19 samples was the United States, Italy and Spain. Sample material is recorded as cDNA or gDNA derived from T cells, B-cell-depleted T cells, or PBMCs.

This clone has a single count. V trimming: 5 bases; J trimming: 1 base; junction bases outside the gene matches: 5. The CDR3 is 14 residues long. Germline V CDR1 and CDR2: SEHNR, FQNEAQ (reference sequence). In the authors' workflow: The assay estimated nucleated cells by amplifying reference gene primers. This table comes from immunoSEQ multiplex PCR, and its TCRdb copy is limited to in-frame clones, with some not included. D and trimming were read from the DNA, whereas the V and J calls and clone size are those reported in that table. Seen here are under 130,000 clones, approximately 92% observed once, and the top ten hold about 30%.

The receptor was isolated from a woman over 75 with acute or convalescent COVID-19. The sequenced sample was peripheral blood. The chain employs TRBV7-9 and TRBJ2-7; TRBD1 agrees at 7 bases. The CDR3 nucleotides are TGTGCCAGCAGCCACCGGGACAGATCCTACGAGCAGTACTTC. This codes for CASSHRDRSYEQYF.